This record concerns one T cell receptor beta chain sequence. Only a few counts were recorded for this clonotype. No antigen is known for it. No base quality information exists; no much larger clone differs at one position. The method was 5' RACE. Sequencer: Illumina HiSeq 2000. Template switching introduced a universal primer binding site; the final cDNA contained a unique molecular identifier, enabling accurate counting of TCR cDNA molecules. First-strand cDNA for TCR alpha and beta chains was synthesized from specific primers in the conserved constant-segment region. To control for contamination, every cDNA library was double barcoded, receiving both a SMART-Mk sample barcode and Illumina barcodes. TruSeq adapter sequences, together with Illumina sample barcodes, were added in two successive PCR steps. Sequencing of the TCR alpha and beta cDNA libraries was done on the Illumina HiSeq platform using custom primers. In the authors' own workflow: MiGEC processed the raw reads to extract unique molecular identifiers, while MiXCR was used to determine the CDR3 positions. Recombination models were inferred per individual with the repgenHMM and IGoR tools using an EM algorithm. Shared clonotype analysis was performed with the tcR package in R, normalizing sharing by the product of cloneset sizes. To study raw recombination without the effects of thymic and clonal selection, out-of-frame nonproductive sequences were analyzed. TCRdb reprocessing: public reads trimmed at Q25 with fastp, clones called with MiXCR, in-frame beta chains kept. One record per CDR3 amino acid sequence lists the most common genes and DNA. The V and J calls here are based on TCRdb, not the publication. The sample table lists more than 350,000 distinct CDR3 sequences, roughly 9% of them with a count of one. The top ten clonotypes cover 7.5% to 9.5% of the sample.

The sample is drawn from a study of identical twins (dated by TCRdb to the mid-2010s). Some background on the complete study: To test whether fetal clonotypes persist, the study used deep sequencing on TCR alpha and beta repertoires from monozygotic twins, unrelated adults of various ages, and cord blood. To rule out contamination, replicate twin experiments were performed at different times with different library preparation protocols. On the study overall, not on this receptor specifically: Because the same donors could not be followed over many years, conclusions were based on cross-sectional statistical analysis. Fewer insertions were carried by abundant cord blood beta clonotypes, a similar but weaker trend appeared in young adult naive repertoires, and no such trend appeared in memory repertoires. Compared with coincidental sharing between unrelated individuals, an excess of low generation-probability sequences was observed among out-of-frame TCR alpha sequences shared between twins. Recombination models systematically underestimated out-of-frame TCR alpha sharing in monozygotic twins but agreed with sharing between unrelated individuals. Zero-insertion analyses could be partly confounded by invariant T cells such as MAIT and iNKT, though diverse VJ usage argued against such confounding for most clonotypes. The excess sharing between twins in beta out-of-frame sequences was weaker because fewer shared sequences reduced the signal-to-noise ratio.

Only healthy Caucasian donors were included. Three unrelated non-twin adults were also sequenced: a male aged 18 to 30, a male aged 50 to 60 and a female aged 50 to 60. Miltenyi CD45RO+ enrichment and human naive T-cell isolation kits were used to isolate memory (CD45RO+) and naive T cells from PBMC. V lost 2 bases and J lost 6 bases; the stretch between them is 10 bases long. Inclusive of the bounding cysteine and phenylalanine, the CDR3 is 13 residues long. Just the 39-base CDR3 DNA is kept, in frame starting at base 1. CDR1 and CDR2 are read off the germline V gene as SQVTM and ANQGSEA. This sequence was found in a woman aged 45-65 years in good health. Material for sequencing was naive T cells sorted from blood. This specimen's cell subset or site label, interpreted: cells isolated with a human naive T-cell isolation kit. The sequence joins TRBV29-1 to TRBJ1-4, with the D gene too uncertain to name. The sequenced DNA is TGCAGCGTTGAATGGAACGGCGATGAAAAACTGTTTTTT. The resulting protein is CSVEWNGDEKLFF. The full variable domain, with segments outside the CDR3 supplied by the reference TRBV29-1 and TRBJ1-4 proteins, appears as SAVISQKPSRDICQRGTSLTIQCQVDSQVTMMFWYRQQPGQSLTLIATANQGSEATYESGFVIDKFPISRPNLTFSTLTVSNMSPEDSSIYLCSVEWNGDEKLFFGSGTQLSVL.